This is a list of T cell receptor beta chains from one sample in a study of blood T cells in healthy people across ages. A single record per CDR3 protein comes from TCRdb applying MiXCR to the 5' RACE reads. The data hold roughly 500,000 distinct CDR3 sequences, with approximately 25% observed a single time. The sequenced sample consisted of blood. All receptors derive from an older woman in good health. Both conserved end residues are part of each CDR3. Fields, in order: V gene, D gene, J gene, clone size, CDR3 protein, CDR3 DNA. A D gene is named only where the DNA matches it firmly. Where a row states a size, it is once, few, many or the class of an expanded clone; other rows omit it.

TRBV25-1	TRBD1	TRBJ2-5	many	CASSVGTGGIETQYF	TGTGCCAGCAGTGTCGGGACAGGGGGCATAGAGACCCAGTACTTC
TRBV5-1	.	TRBJ2-3	many	CASSLEGADTQYF	TGTGCCAGCAGCTTAGAAGGCGCGGATACGCAGTATTTT
TRBV28	.	TRBJ1-4	.	CASSLGVGDNEKLFF	TGTGCCAGCAGTTTGGGGGTTGGGGATAATGAAAAACTGTTTTTT
TRBV3-1	TRBD1	TRBJ1-2	.	CASSMGQGYGYTF	TGTGCCAGCAGCATGGGACAGGGCTATGGCTACACCTTC
TRBV7-9	.	TRBJ2-7	.	CASSFMTRDGEQYF	TGTGCCAGCAGCTTTATGACCAGGGATGGCGAGCAGTACTTC
TRBV10-3	TRBD1	TRBJ1-2	once	CAIRAQGLDYGYTF	TGTGCCATCAGAGCACAGGGGTTGGACTATGGCTACACCTTC
TRBV20-1	TRBD2	TRBJ2-1	few	CSARSGGAYNEQFF	TGCAGTGCTAGGAGCGGGGGGGCATACAATGAGCAGTTCTTC
TRBV29-1	TRBD1	TRBJ1-4	once	CSVVIPAGGSEKPFF	TGCAGCGTTGTTATTCCCGCAGGGGGCAGTGAAAAACCGTTTTTT
TRBV4-2	TRBD1	TRBJ2-7	.	CASSLTGTGGYEQYF	TGTGCCAGCAGCCTGACCGGGACAGGGGGGTACGAGCAGTACTTC
TRBV27	TRBD1	TRBJ1-1	.	CASSPRSSATGGTEAFF	TGTGCCAGCAGCCCTCGTAGTAGCGCGACAGGGGGCACTGAAGCTTTCTTT
TRBV28	.	TRBJ2-7	.	CASSIGTAPYEQYF	TGTGCCAGCTCTATTGGGACGGCCCCCTACGAGCAGTACTTC
TRBV27	.	TRBJ2-3	.	CASSPSDWGTQYF	TGTGCCAGCAGTCCCTCAGATTGGGGTACGCAGTATTTT
TRBV29-1	.	TRBJ1-2	few	CSVGSQGRAGYTF	TGCAGCGTTGGGAGCCAGGGGCGGGCTGGCTACACCTTC
TRBV9	.	TRBJ1-4	few	CASSVRPGEKLFF	TGTGCCAGCAGCGTACGGCCTGGGGAAAAACTGTTTTTT
TRBV6-2/TRBV6-3	.	TRBJ2-5	few	CASSSRGPANQETQYF	TGTGCCAGCAGTTCTCGAGGCCCGGCTAATCAAGAGACCCAGTACTTC
TRBV5-1	.	TRBJ1-4	few	CASSLAAGANEKLFF	TGCGCCAGCAGCTTGGCGGCAGGGGCAAATGAAAAACTGTTTTTT
TRBV4-3	TRBD1	TRBJ1-4	few	CASSQETGANEKLFF	TGCGCCAGCAGCCAAGAAACAGGGGCGAACGAAAAACTGTTTTTT
TRBV7-9	.	TRBJ2-7	.	CASSLGRRFVSDEQYF	TGTGCCAGCAGCTTGGGGCGCCGCTTTGTGAGCGACGAGCAGTACTTC
TRBV27	.	TRBJ2-7	few	CASSQSPRGGWEQYF	TGTGCCAGCAGCCAATCTCCGCGGGGAGGATGGGAGCAGTACTTC
TRBV10-3	TRBD2	TRBJ2-1	few	CAGSGGGGIEQFF	TGTGCCGGTTCAGGCGGGGGGGGGATTGAGCAGTTCTTC
TRBV29-1	.	TRBJ1-4	.	CSVEDPIATNEKLFF	TGCAGCGTTGAAGACCCCATTGCAACTAATGAAAAACTGTTTTTT
TRBV4-1	.	TRBJ2-3	.	CASSQARTASADTQYF	TGCGCCAGCAGCCAGGCCCGCACCGCGTCAGCAGATACGCAGTATTTT
TRBV12-3/TRBV12-4	TRBD2	TRBJ2-5	few	CASTPGGGQETQYF	TGTGCCAGCACCCCCGGGGGGGGCCAAGAGACCCAGTACTTC
TRBV6-2/TRBV6-3	TRBD1	TRBJ2-7	.	CASSYDRAYEQYF	TGTGCCAGCAGTTACGACAGGGCCTACGAGCAGTACTTC
TRBV6-2/TRBV6-3	TRBD1	TRBJ2-1	.	CASSRMGQTYNEQFF	TGTGCCAGCAGTCGGATGGGACAGACCTACAATGAGCAGTTCTTC
TRBV7-9	.	TRBJ1-2	.	CASSLVGGLNGYTF	TGTGCCAGCAGCTTAGTGGGGGGGCTGAATGGCTACACCTTC
TRBV4-3	.	TRBJ2-3	.	CASSQDRRRTDTQYF	TGCGCCAGCAGCCAAGATAGGCGCCGCACAGATACGCAGTATTTT
TRBV6-2/TRBV6-3	.	TRBJ2-2	.	CAARGNTGELFF	TGTGCCGCCAGGGGGAACACCGGGGAGCTGTTTTTT
TRBV7-2	.	TRBJ1-3	.	CAGSLRGSGNTIYF	TGTGCCGGCAGCTTAAGGGGATCCGGAAACACCATATATTTT
TRBV5-1	TRBD2	TRBJ2-5	few	CASSLSITSGQETQYF	TGCGCCAGCAGCCTCTCCATAACTAGCGGACAAGAGACCCAGTACTTC
TRBV3-1	.	TRBJ1-1	many	CASSLQGTEAFF	TGTGCCAGCAGTTTACAGGGCACTGAAGCTTTCTTT
TRBV7-2	.	TRBJ2-6	many	CASSLRVTGANVLTF	TGTGCCAGCAGCTTAAGGGTTACTGGGGCCAACGTCCTGACTTTC
TRBV29-1	.	TRBJ2-2	.	CSLLSPNTGELFF	TGCAGCCTCCTCAGTCCGAACACCGGGGAGCTGTTTTTT
TRBV4-2	.	TRBJ2-5	few	CASSQLGDRVQETQYF	TGTGCCAGCAGCCAATTAGGGGACCGTGTCCAAGAGACCCAGTACTTC
TRBV7-2	TRBD2	TRBJ2-1	.	CASSARAGESYNEQFF	TGTGCCAGCAGCGCGCGAGCGGGGGAGTCCTACAATGAGCAGTTCTTC
TRBV11-2	.	TRBJ2-3	.	CASTVDSIGPDTQYF	TGTGCCAGCACCGTAGACAGCATCGGACCAGATACGCAGTATTTT
TRBV2	.	TRBJ2-5	.	CASTLRGRETQYF	TGTGCCAGCACTCTGAGGGGGAGAGAGACCCAGTACTTC
TRBV7-8	TRBD1	TRBJ2-5	.	CASRPGRTGPQETQYF	TGTGCCAGCAGACCAGGCAGGACAGGGCCCCAAGAGACCCAGTACTTC
TRBV19	.	TRBJ2-5	.	CACRFSHQETQYF	TGTGCCTGCCGGTTCTCCCACCAAGAGACCCAGTACTTC
TRBV7-9	.	TRBJ2-5	.	CASSSGALRETQYF	TGTGCCAGCAGTTCAGGGGCGTTGCGGGAGACCCAGTACTTC
TRBV7-3	TRBD2	TRBJ2-7	.	CASSLGLAGLGEQYF	TGTGCCAGCAGCTTAGGACTAGCGGGGCTCGGCGAGCAGTACTTC
TRBV6-5	TRBD2	TRBJ2-1	few	CASSPRGGGAGEQFF	TGTGCCAGCAGTCCGCGTGGCGGGGGGGCTGGTGAGCAGTTCTTC
TRBV11-2	.	TRBJ1-1	few	CASSYSVGDPFF	TGTGCCAGCAGCTATAGCGTGGGGGATCCCTTCTTT